The table lists the clone carrying this T cell receptor beta chain with a few counts. Each CDR3 protein gets one entry after TCRdb re-called the RT-PCR reads with MiXCR. Of roughly 880,000 distinct CDR3 sequences listed, more than 15% are singletons. The source of the sample is a study of patients and donors after allogeneic stem cell transplantation. Sequenced: blood, either unsorted or a sorted T cell fraction (not recorded which). The TCR comes from a human donor who was either an allogeneic HSCT recipient or a stem cell or donor lymphocyte infusion donor (not recorded which). It is not recorded whose cells these are; they may come from a transplant donor.

CDR3 nucleotides: TGTGCCAGCAGTCGGACCAACTCGGGATACGAGCAGTACTTC. This sequence encodes CASSRTNSGYEQYF. The chain links TRBV6-1 to TRBJ2-7, with D perhaps matching TRBD2 (5 bases). V lost 5 bases and J lost 4, with 15 bases in between. Germline loops: CDR1 MNHNS, CDR2 SASEGT. CDR3 length: 14 amino acids.